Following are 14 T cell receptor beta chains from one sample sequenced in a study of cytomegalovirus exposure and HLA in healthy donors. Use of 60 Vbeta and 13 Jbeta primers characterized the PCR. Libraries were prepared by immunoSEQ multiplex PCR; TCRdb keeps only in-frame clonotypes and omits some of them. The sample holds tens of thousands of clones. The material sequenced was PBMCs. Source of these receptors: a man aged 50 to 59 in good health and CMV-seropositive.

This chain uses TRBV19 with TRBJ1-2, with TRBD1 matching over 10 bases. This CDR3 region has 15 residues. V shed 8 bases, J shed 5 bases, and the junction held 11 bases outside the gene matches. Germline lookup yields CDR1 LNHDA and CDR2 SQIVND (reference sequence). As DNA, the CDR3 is TGTGCCAGTTCAGATCCCGGGACAGGGGATTATGGCTACACCTTC. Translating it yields CASSDPGTGDYGYTF.

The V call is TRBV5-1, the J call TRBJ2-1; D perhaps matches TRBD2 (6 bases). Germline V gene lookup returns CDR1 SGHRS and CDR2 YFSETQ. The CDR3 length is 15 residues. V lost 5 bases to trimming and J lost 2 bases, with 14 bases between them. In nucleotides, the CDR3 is TGCGCCAGCAGGCCAGCGGAGGGGACCTACAATGAGCAGTTCTTC. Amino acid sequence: CASRPAEGTYNEQFF.

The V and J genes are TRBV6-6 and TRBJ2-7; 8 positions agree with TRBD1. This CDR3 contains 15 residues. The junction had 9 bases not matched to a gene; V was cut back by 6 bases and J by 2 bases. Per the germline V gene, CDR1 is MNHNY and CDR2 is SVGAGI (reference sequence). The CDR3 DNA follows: TGTGCCAGCAGGCCCGGACAGGGCCTTACCTACGAGCAGTACTTC. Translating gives CASRPGQGLTYEQYF.

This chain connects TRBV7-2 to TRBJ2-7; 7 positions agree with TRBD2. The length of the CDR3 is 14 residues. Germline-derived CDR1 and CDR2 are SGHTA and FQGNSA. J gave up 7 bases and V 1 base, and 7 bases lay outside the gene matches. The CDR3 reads CASSLDWTSEEQYV. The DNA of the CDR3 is TGTGCCAGCAGCTTAGATTGGACTAGTGAAGAGCAGTACGTC.

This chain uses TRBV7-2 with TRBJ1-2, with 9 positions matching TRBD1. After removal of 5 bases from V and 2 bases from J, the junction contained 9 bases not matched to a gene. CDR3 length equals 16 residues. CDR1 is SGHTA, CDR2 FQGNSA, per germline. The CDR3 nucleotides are TGTGCCAGCAGCCCGGACTCGGGACAGGGAAACTATGGCTACACCTTC. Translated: CASSPDSGQGNYGYTF.

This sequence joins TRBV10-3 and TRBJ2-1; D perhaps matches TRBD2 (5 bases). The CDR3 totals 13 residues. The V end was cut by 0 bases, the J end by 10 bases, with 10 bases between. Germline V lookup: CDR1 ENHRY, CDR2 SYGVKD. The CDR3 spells CAISESRVDEQFF. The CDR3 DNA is TGTGCCATCAGTGAGTCGAGGGTGGACGAGCAGTTCTTC.

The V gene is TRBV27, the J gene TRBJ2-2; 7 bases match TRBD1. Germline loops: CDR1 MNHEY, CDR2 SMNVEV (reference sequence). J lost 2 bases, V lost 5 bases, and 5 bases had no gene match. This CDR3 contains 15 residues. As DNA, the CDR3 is TGTGCCAGCAGTACAGGGGCGCTCAACACCGGGGAGCTGTTTTTT. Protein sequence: CASSTGALNTGELFF.

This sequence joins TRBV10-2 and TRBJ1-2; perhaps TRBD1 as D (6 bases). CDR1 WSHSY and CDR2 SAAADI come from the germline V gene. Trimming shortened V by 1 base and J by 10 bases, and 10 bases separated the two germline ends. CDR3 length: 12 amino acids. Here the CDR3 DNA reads TGCGCCAGCAGTGAGTGGGGGCGTCTCTACACCTTC. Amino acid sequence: CASSEWGRLYTF.

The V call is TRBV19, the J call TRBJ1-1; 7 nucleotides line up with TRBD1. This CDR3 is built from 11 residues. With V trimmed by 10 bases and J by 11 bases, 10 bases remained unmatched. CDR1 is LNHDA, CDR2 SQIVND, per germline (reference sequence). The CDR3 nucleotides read TGTGCCACTTACAGGGGTTGGGCGGCTTTCTTT. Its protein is CATYRGWAAFF. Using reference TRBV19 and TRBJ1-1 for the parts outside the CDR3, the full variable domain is DGGITQSPKYLFRKEGQNVTLSCEQNLNHDAMYWYRQDPGQGLRLIYYSQIVNDFQKGDIAEGYSVSREKKESFPLTVTSAQKNPTAFYLCATYRGWAAFFGQGTRLTVV.

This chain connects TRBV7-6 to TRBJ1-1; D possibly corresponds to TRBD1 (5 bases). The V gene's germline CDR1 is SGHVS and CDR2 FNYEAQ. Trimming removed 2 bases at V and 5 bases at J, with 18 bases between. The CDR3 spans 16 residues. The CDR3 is CASSLHSGREDTEAFF. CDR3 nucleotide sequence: TGTGCCAGCAGCTTACATAGTGGCAGGGAAGATACTGAAGCTTTCTTT.

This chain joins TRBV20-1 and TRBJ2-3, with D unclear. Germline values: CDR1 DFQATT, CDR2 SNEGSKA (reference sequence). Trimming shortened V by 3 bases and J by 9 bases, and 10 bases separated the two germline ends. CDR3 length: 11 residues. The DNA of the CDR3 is TGCAGTGCTAGCATAGTAGTAACGCAGTATTTT. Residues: CSASIVVTQYF.

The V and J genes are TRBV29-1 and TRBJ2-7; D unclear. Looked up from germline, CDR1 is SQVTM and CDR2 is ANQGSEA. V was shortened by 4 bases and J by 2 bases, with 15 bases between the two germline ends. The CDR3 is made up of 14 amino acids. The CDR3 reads CSVARPESAYEQYF. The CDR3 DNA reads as TGCAGCGTTGCCCGCCCGGAGAGCGCCTACGAGCAGTACTTC.

Written as DNA, the CDR3 is TGCGCCAGCAGCCAGGACAGGGTTACTAATGAAAAACTGTTTTTT. Protein: CASSQDRVTNEKLFF. The chain employs TRBV4-1 and TRBJ1-4, with 8 bases that match TRBD1. This CDR3 has 15 residues. The J segment lost 2 bases and the V segment lost 3 bases, leaving 2 bases of the junction unmatched. CDR1 is MGHRA, CDR2 YSYEKL, per germline.

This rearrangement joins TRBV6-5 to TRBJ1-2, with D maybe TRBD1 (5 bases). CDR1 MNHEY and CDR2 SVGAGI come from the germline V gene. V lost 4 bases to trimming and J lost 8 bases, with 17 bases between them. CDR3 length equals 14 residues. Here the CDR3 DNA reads TGTGCCAGCAGTTTCGCGTTCAGGGAAAGCGGCTACACCTTC. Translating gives CASSFAFRESGYTF.